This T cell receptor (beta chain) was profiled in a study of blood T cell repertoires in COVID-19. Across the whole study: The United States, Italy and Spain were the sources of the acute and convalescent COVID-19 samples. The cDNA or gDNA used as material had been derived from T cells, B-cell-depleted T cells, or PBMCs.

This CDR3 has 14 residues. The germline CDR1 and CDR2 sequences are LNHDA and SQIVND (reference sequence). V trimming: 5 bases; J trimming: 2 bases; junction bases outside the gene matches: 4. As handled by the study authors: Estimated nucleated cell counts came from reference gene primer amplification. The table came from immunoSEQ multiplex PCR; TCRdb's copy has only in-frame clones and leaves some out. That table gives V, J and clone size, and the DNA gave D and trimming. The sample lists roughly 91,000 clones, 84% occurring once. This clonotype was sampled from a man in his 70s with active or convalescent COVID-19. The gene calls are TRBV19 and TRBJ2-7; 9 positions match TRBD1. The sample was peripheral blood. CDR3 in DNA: TGTGCCAGTAGTCGGACAGGGGACACCTACGAGCAGTACTTC. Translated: CASSRTGDTYEQYF. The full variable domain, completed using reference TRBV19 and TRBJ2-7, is DGGITQSPKYLFRKEGQNVTLSCEQNLNHDAMYWYRQDPGQGLRLIYYSQIVNDFQKGDIAEGYSVSREKKESFPLTVTSAQKNPTAFYLCASSRTGDTYEQYFGPGTRLTVT.